What follows are 9 T cell receptor beta chains derived from one specimen sequenced in a study of T-cell reconstitution after alpha-beta-depleted transplantation in children. A library of TCRbeta sequences, prepared with unique molecular identifiers, was generated. Each CDR3 protein gets one entry after TCRdb re-called the PCR reads with MiXCR. The sample gives roughly 200,000 distinct CDR3 sequences, under 9.5% of which show up once; approximately 5.9% is in the top ten. The starting material was PBMCs from the stem cell graft donor, obtained from the stem cell graft. The receptors shown here come from a human donor who donated a stem cell graft to a child with acute lymphoblastic leukemia.

This clonotype has ten or more counts. V is TRBV5-1 and J is TRBJ2-2; possibly TRBD2 for D (7 bases). This CDR3 spans 15 amino acids. The V gene's germline CDR1 is SGHRS and CDR2 YFSETQ. V was trimmed by 4 bases and J by 2 bases, leaving 12 bases between them. The CDR3 here is CASSPRGANTGELFF. The CDR3 DNA sequence: TGCGCCAGCAGCCCTCGGGGGGCAAACACCGGGGAGCTGTTTTTT.

There are a few counts of this clonotype. The chain links TRBV5-1 to TRBJ1-2, with TRBD1 as a possible D gene (5 bases). Per germline, CDR1 SGHRS and CDR2 YFSETQ. The V end lost 4 bases, the J end lost 5 bases, and 18 bases lay between the germline ends. This CDR3 is 15 amino acids long. The CDR3 loop is CASSADSEPRYGYTF. The CDR3 nucleotides are TGCGCCAGCAGCGCTGACAGCGAGCCGAGATATGGCTACACCTTC.

Worth noting for this clonotype: This may come from a read error, since a much larger clone is one base off. This chain connects TRBV6-2 or TRBV6-3 to TRBJ2-1; D perhaps matches TRBD1 (5 bases). CDR1 is MNHEY and CDR2 is SVGEGT in the germline V gene. The CDR3 has 14 amino acids. The CDR3 sequence is CASSSTEYFNEQLF. The DNA for the CDR3 is TGTGCCAGCAGCTCGACAGAATATTTCAATGAGCAGTTGTTC.

This clonotype appeared a few times. The V and J genes are TRBV4-3 and TRBJ1-2; 7 positions agree with TRBD1. Germline CDR1 and CDR2: LGHNA and YSLEER. The CDR3 covers 17 residues. V shed 4 bases, J shed 1 base, and the junction held 12 bases outside the gene matches. Here the CDR3 DNA reads TGCGCCAGCAGCCCCAAAGGGGGCACCAGATTTAACTATGGCTACACCTTC. This gives the protein CASSPKGGTRFNYGYTF.

This clonotype has just a few counts. The rearrangement links TRBV28 to TRBJ1-2; 9 bases agree with TRBD1. Per the germline V gene, CDR1 is MDHEN and CDR2 is SYDVKM. The length of the CDR3 is 14 residues. J was trimmed by 7 bases and V by 3 bases; bases with no gene match: 6. The CDR3 is CASSLDRGVLGYTF. The CDR3, as DNA: TGTGCCAGCAGTTTGGACAGGGGAGTGCTTGGCTACACCTTC.

This clonotype was counted ten times or more. The chain has TRBV20-1 and TRBJ2-2, with D possibly being TRBD1 or TRBD2 (5 bases each). From germline, CDR1 is DFQATT and CDR2 SNEGSKA (reference sequence). The length of the CDR3 is 12 residues. V was pared by 3 bases and J by 7 bases, with 9 bases between. CDR3 DNA sequence: TGCAGTGCTAGCCGGGACGTCGGGGAGCTGTTTTTT. This codes for CSASRDVGELFF.

This clonotype was counted at least ten times. The V gene is TRBV10-3, the J gene TRBJ2-7, with 10 nucleotides matching TRBD1. With 6 bases clipped from V and 0 bases from J, the junction kept 8 bases outside the gene matches. Per germline, CDR1 ENHRY and CDR2 SYGVKD. This CDR3 region has 16 residues. The CDR3 is CAISFNRDRGSYEQYF. The CDR3 DNA reads TGTGCCATCAGCTTTAACCGGGACAGGGGCTCCTACGAGCAGTACTTC.

This clonotype was seen more than once but under ten times. V and J are TRBV7-9 and TRBJ2-3, with TRBD2 matching 7 bases. Germline V gives CDR1 SEHNR, CDR2 FQNEAQ (reference sequence). Trimming at V came to 1 base and at J to 0 bases, leaving 4 bases not matched to a gene. This CDR3 comprises 16 residues. In nucleotides, the CDR3 is TGTGCCAGCAGCTTAGAGGGCGGGGGAAGCACAGATACGCAGTATTTT. Its translation is CASSLEGGGSTDTQYF.

This clonotype was seen a handful of times. This chain uses TRBV29-1 with TRBJ2-3, with D possibly matching TRBD1 (6 bases). Per the germline V gene, CDR1 is SQVTM and CDR2 is ANQGSEA. With 6 bases removed from V and 5 bases from J, the gap between germline ends came to 15 bases. CDR3 length: 13 residues. The CDR3 is CSVGRVRGDTQYF. In DNA form, the CDR3 reads TGCAGCGTAGGAAGAGTCAGGGGAGATACGCAGTATTTT.